Below are 16 T cell receptor beta chains sequenced from a single sample in a study of cytomegalovirus exposure and HLA in healthy donors. PCR primers comprised 60 Vbeta and 13 Jbeta primers. Measured with immunoSEQ multiplex PCR; TCRdb has only the in-frame clones, and not every one. This sample yields roughly 93,000 clones, of which about 80% are seen a single time; 9.5% to 12% belongs to the top ten. Sequenced input: PBMCs. The receptors derive from a man aged 18 to 30 in good health and CMV-seropositive.

The gene calls are TRBV28 and TRBJ2-5, with a weak D call TRBD2 (6 bases). This CDR3 is 14 amino acids long. Germline CDR1 and CDR2: MDHEN and SYDVKM. V was trimmed by 3 bases and J by 0 bases, leaving 8 bases between them. The CDR3 DNA follows: TGTGCCAGCAGTTTTGTAGCGGACCAAGAGACCCAGTACTTC. Its translation is CASSFVADQETQYF.

The rearrangement uses TRBV27 and TRBJ2-7; D perhaps matches TRBD1 (6 bases). The CDR3 covers 16 residues. The germline CDR1 and CDR2 sequences are MNHEY and SMNVEV (reference sequence). V shed 5 bases and J shed 2 bases, with 19 bases lying between them. CDR3 amino acids: CASSPRQALGTYEQYF. CDR3 coding DNA: TGTGCCAGCAGTCCCCGACAGGCCCTCGGGACCTACGAGCAGTACTTC.

The V gene is TRBV2, the J gene TRBJ1-3; D uncertain. Germline loops: CDR1 SNHLY, CDR2 FYNNEI. The CDR3 has 15 amino acids. V was clipped by 1 base and J by 3 bases, with 10 bases between them. The CDR3 nucleotides are TGTGCCAGCAGTGAAGTGGCCAGACTTGGAAACACCATATATTTT. Translation gives CASSEVARLGNTIYF.

Written as DNA, the CDR3 is TGTGCCAGCAGCTCCGGCGGGGCTGAGCGAGGTACGCAGTATTTT. It specifies CASSSGGAERGTQYF. The rearrangement joins TRBV7-6 to TRBJ2-3, with D tentatively TRBD2 (6 bases). Per germline, CDR1 SGHVS and CDR2 FNYEAQ. This CDR3 contains 15 residues. V was shortened by 4 bases and J by 8 bases, with 19 bases between the two germline ends.

Of note for this clone: The junction and the germline gene differ at one end; a read error may be behind it. The chain has TRBV6-5 and TRBJ2-3, with 11 positions matching TRBD2. Germline CDR1 MNHEY, CDR2 SVGAGI. CDR3 length equals 14 residues. CDR3 in amino acids: CASSYFTSGGPLSF. As DNA, the CDR3 is TGTGCCAGCAGTTACTTTACTAGCGGGGGTCCTCTAAGTTTT.

V is TRBV27 and J is TRBJ1-5; TRBD1 matches at 7 bases. V gave up 5 bases and J gave up 4 bases; unmatched junction bases: 2. Germline assignment: CDR1 MNHEY and CDR2 SMNVEV (reference sequence). The CDR3 is 13 residues long. In DNA form, the CDR3 reads TGTGCCAGCAGTGTACAGGGGAATCAGCCCCAGCATTTT. Its translation: CASSVQGNQPQHF.

This chain joins TRBV15 and TRBJ2-2; 9 bases match TRBD2. The CDR3 runs 17 residues. V lost 0 bases, J lost 6 bases, and 8 bases stayed unmatched. Germline V lookup: CDR1 LNHNV, CDR2 YYDKDF (reference sequence). CDR3 nucleotides: TGTGCCACCAGCAGAGACAGGCAGCGGGGGGCCGCCGGGGAGCTGTTTTTT. This sequence encodes CATSRDRQRGAAGELFF.

The CDR3 loop reads CASSGNRLAWEQYF. CDR3 sequence (DNA): TGTGCCAGCAGTGGGAACCGACTAGCTTGGGAACAGTACTTC. The chain recombines TRBV6-5 with TRBJ2-5; 7 bases are a match to TRBD2. CDR1 MNHEY and CDR2 SVGAGI come from the germline V gene. The CDR3 is made up of 14 amino acids. J gave up 11 bases and V 5 bases, and 14 bases lay outside the gene matches.

This clone was seen once. V and J are TRBV29-1 and TRBJ2-2; D ambiguous. The germline CDR1 and CDR2 sequences are SQVTM and ANQGSEA. CDR3 length equals 12 residues. Trimming took 4 bases from V and 1 from J, leaving 4 bases between them. CDR3 DNA: TGCAGCGTTGGCAGGAACACCGGGGAGCTGTTTTTT. The encoded protein is CSVGRNTGELFF.

The chain has TRBV6-5 and TRBJ1-1; 8 bases fit TRBD1. From germline, CDR1 is MNHEY and CDR2 SVGAGI. The CDR3 has 16 residues. V shed 2 bases and J 5 bases; nucleotides not matched to a gene: 10. CDR3 region: CASSYARTGGRTEAFF. In DNA form, the CDR3 reads TGTGCCAGCAGTTACGCCCGAACAGGGGGAAGAACTGAAGCTTTCTTT.

The chain carries TRBV7-3 and TRBJ1-1; tentative D call: TRBD1 (5 bases). V was clipped by 3 bases and J by 2 bases, with 10 bases between them. The length of the CDR3 is 14 residues. Germline V gene data show CDR1 as SGHTA and CDR2 as FQGTGA. CDR3 sequence (DNA): TGTGCCAGCAGCTTCCTGACAGCTAACACTGAAGCTTTCTTT. It specifies CASSFLTANTEAFF.

The chain joins TRBV2 to TRBJ1-1; the D is unclear. V was trimmed by 4 bases and J by 2 bases, leaving 8 bases between them. Germline loops: CDR1 SNHLY, CDR2 FYNNEI. This CDR3 is 13 amino acids long. The CDR3: CASSVEFNTEAFF. In DNA, the CDR3 is TGTGCCAGCAGTGTTGAGTTTAACACTGAAGCTTTCTTT.

The chain combines TRBV7-9 with TRBJ2-7; 8 nucleotides line up with TRBD1. This CDR3 is built from 13 residues. V lost 7 bases to trimming and J lost 2 bases; unmatched junction nucleotides: 4. Germline V gene data show CDR1 as SEHNR and CDR2 as FQNEAQ (reference sequence). The DNA for the CDR3 is TGTGCCAGCAAACCAGGGGGCCCCTACGAGCAGTACTTC. As protein: CASKPGGPYEQYF.

J is TRBJ2-7 and V is TRBV7-3; 10 bases match TRBD1. The CDR3 runs to 14 residues. Germline V lookup: CDR1 SGHTA, CDR2 FQGTGA. V lost 2 bases and J lost 2; bases outside the gene matches: 0. This chain's CDR3 is CASSLGQGAYEQYF. In DNA form, the CDR3 reads TGTGCCAGCAGCTTAGGACAGGGGGCCTACGAGCAGTACTTC.

This sequence joins TRBV18 and TRBJ1-2; no firm D call. The CDR3 is made up of 14 amino acids. Germline loops: CDR1 KGHSH, CDR2 LQKENI. V lost 8 bases and J lost 3, with 16 bases in between. In DNA form, the CDR3 reads TGTGCCAGCACAGCCCGAACAGCAGACTATGGCTACACCTTC. Translating it yields CASTARTADYGYTF.

The rearrangement links TRBV14 to TRBJ1-2; D uncertain. Trimming left V 0 bases short and J 0 bases short, with 11 bases between. In germline, CDR1 is SGHDN, CDR2 FVKESK. CDR3 length: 16 amino acids. CDR3 nucleotides: TGTGCCAGCAGCCAAGATTCTGGCGACTCTAACTATGGCTACACCTTC. Encoded protein: CASSQDSGDSNYGYTF.